These 23 T cell receptor beta chains originate from one sample sequenced in a study of shared T cell receptors in the human thymus. Produced via immunoSEQ multiplex PCR; TCRdb's table is partial and in-frame only. The profile covers 650,000 to 950,000 clones, with 80% to 90% appearing a single time and about 0.011% taken by the ten largest. This sample was shared with a second study, whose subject was human thymus T cells.

What was sequenced was thymocytes. The receptors come from a girl in the first two years of life with a congenital heart defect.

Concerning this clone: This CDR3 is also generated by other DNA sequences in the sample. The rearrangement joins TRBV9 to TRBJ1-2; 9 bases align to TRBD1. J gave up 5 bases and V 0 bases, and 2 bases lay outside the gene matches. The CDR3 is 14 amino acids. The germline V gene has CDR1 SGDLS and CDR2 YYNGEE. The CDR3 region has the DNA TGTGCCAGCAGCGTAGACAGGGGGCCGTATGGCTACACCTTC. Its translation: CASSVDRGPYGYTF. The full variable domain, in which reference TRBV9 and TRBJ1-2 provide the parts outside the CDR3, is DSGVTQTPKHLITATGQRVTLRCSPRSGDLSVYWYQQSLDQGLQFLIQYYNGEERAKGNILERFSAQQFPDLHSELNLSSLELGDSALYFCASSVDRGPYGYTFGSGTRLTVV.

Here the CDR3 reads CASSLATGGACEQFF. CDR3 DNA: TGTGCCAGCAGCTTAGCTACGGGGGGGGCATGTGAGCAGTTCTTC. The chain is built from TRBV5-6 and TRBJ2-1, with 8 bases fitting TRBD2. Looked up from germline, CDR1 is SGHDT and CDR2 is YYEEEE. The J segment lost 9 bases and the V segment lost 2 bases, leaving 10 bases of the junction unmatched. The CDR3 has 15 amino acids.

The J gene is TRBJ1-3, the V gene TRBV5-8; the match to TRBD1 covers 7 bases. This CDR3 has 17 residues. V was pared by 4 bases and J by 0 bases, with 10 bases of the junction left unmatched. CDR1 SGHTS and CDR2 YDEGEE come from the germline V gene. CDR3 DNA: TGTGCCAGCAGCGAATACCCGGGACAGAACTCTGGAAACACCATATATTTT. Residues: CASSEYPGQNSGNTIYF.

This clone turned up a few times. J is TRBJ2-5 and V is TRBV20-1; no clear D. The CDR3 is 10 residues long. The V end was cut by 3 bases, the J end by 6 bases, with 5 bases between. Germline CDR1 is DFQATT and CDR2 is SNEGSKA (reference sequence). The CDR3 protein is CSASHQTQYF. CDR3 DNA: TGCAGTGCTAGCCATCAGACCCAGTACTTC.

The chain uses TRBV28 and TRBJ1-2, with 9 nucleotides matching TRBD1. CDR1 is MDHEN and CDR2 is SYDVKM in the germline V gene. The CDR3 loop spans 15 amino acids. V shed 7 bases, J shed 3 bases, and the junction held 9 bases outside the gene matches. CDR3 DNA sequence: TGTGCCAGCAACCGGGACAGGGCCTTTTACTATGGCTACACCTTC. Translation: CASNRDRAFYYGYTF.

This sequence joins TRBV4-1 and TRBJ2-1; 7 bases match TRBD2. Trimming cost V 0 bases and J 0 bases; bases outside gene matches: 8. This CDR3 region has 18 residues. CDR1 and CDR2 (germline): MGHRA, YSYEKL. Written as DNA, the CDR3 is TGCGCCAGCAGCCAAGAAGTCGGGGGGTGGCCCTCCTACAATGAGCAGTTCTTC. Its translation: CASSQEVGGWPSYNEQFF.

V usage is TRBV27 and J usage is TRBJ2-2; D might be TRBD2 (6 bases). Germline values: CDR1 MNHEY, CDR2 SMNVEV (reference sequence). CDR3 size: 16 residues. Trimming stripped 3 bases from V and 4 bases from J, with 15 bases between. CDR3 bases: TGTGCCAGCAGTTTGTCTTGGCGGGGAAGCACCGGGGAGCTGTTTTTT. This encodes CASSLSWRGSTGELFF.

The chain is built from TRBV7-2 and TRBJ2-5; TRBD2 matches 14 bases. The CDR3 length is 21 residues. Trimming removed 0 bases from V and 4 bases from J; junction bases left unmatched: 16. Per germline, CDR1 SGHTA and CDR2 FQGNSA. In nucleotides, the CDR3 is TGTGCCAGCAGCTTAGCCCCCCTGACTAGCGGGGGGGCCTGGTATCCAGAGACCCAGTACTTC. This gives the protein CASSLAPLTSGGAWYPETQYF.

V is TRBV7-8 and J is TRBJ1-4; 7 positions agree with TRBD1. This CDR3 region has 18 residues. Germline V gives CDR1 SGHVS, CDR2 FQNEAQ. J was trimmed by 9 bases and V by 0 bases; bases with no gene match: 16. CDR3 protein: CASSLALHRGGEVQKLFF. The CDR3 bases are TGTGCCAGCAGCTTAGCCCTACACAGGGGCGGAGAGGTACAAAAACTGTTTTTT.

The chain carries TRBV5-4 and TRBJ2-3; 10 nucleotides align to TRBD2. The V segment lost 1 base and the J segment 2 bases; nucleotides outside the gene matches: 4. Germline values: CDR1 SGHNT, CDR2 YYREEE (reference sequence). CDR3 length: 16 residues. The CDR3 sequence is CASSLTLAGVTDTQYF. DNA of the CDR3: TGTGCCAGCAGCTTGACGCTAGCGGGAGTCACAGATACGCAGTATTTT.

J is TRBJ2-5 and V is TRBV27, with 15 bases matching TRBD2. This CDR3 spans 16 amino acids. Germline lookup yields CDR1 MNHEY and CDR2 SMNVEV (reference sequence). The V gene end was trimmed by 6 bases and the J gene end by 5 bases; junction bases not matched to a gene: 7. The CDR3 region is CASSLGTSGGRETQYF. The DNA for the CDR3 is TGTGCCAGCAGCCTAGGGACTAGCGGGGGGCGGGAGACCCAGTACTTC.

CDR3: CASSESVGSWAKVQYF. DNA for the CDR3: TGTGCCAGCAGTGAATCGGTGGGCAGCTGGGCTAAAGTGCAGTACTTC. V and J are TRBV6-1 and TRBJ2-7; D is ambiguous. Germline V CDR1 and CDR2: MNHNS, SASEGT. There are 16 residues in the CDR3. V lost 2 bases to trimming and J lost 9 bases, with 23 bases between them.

The chain links TRBV5-1 to TRBJ1-1; tentatively, D is TRBD1 (6 bases). The germline gives CDR1 SGHRS, CDR2 YFSETQ. This CDR3 comprises 16 residues. Deletions cut 5 bases from V and 0 bases from J, with 17 bases between. The CDR3 sequence: CASSSGTKALNTEAFF. CDR3 nucleotide sequence: TGCGCCAGCAGTTCCGGGACAAAAGCTTTGAACACTGAAGCTTTCTTT. The whole variable domain, remainder taken from reference TRBV5-1 and TRBJ1-1, is KAGVTQTPRYLIKTRGQQVTLSCSPISGHRSVSWYQQTPGQGLQFLFEYFSETQRNKGNFPGRFSGRQFSNSRSEMNVSTLELGDSALYLCASSSGTKALNTEAFFGQGTRLTVV.

V gene TRBV4-1 combines with J gene TRBJ1-2, with D perhaps matching TRBD1 (6 bases). The CDR3 is 15 amino acids. Germline V gene data show CDR1 as MGHRA and CDR2 as YSYEKL. V shed 0 bases and J shed 4 bases, with 12 bases lying between them. This CDR3 is CASSQDTRRGYGYTF. For the CDR3, the DNA is TGCGCCAGCAGCCAAGATACTCGCAGGGGCTATGGCTACACCTTC.

The J gene is TRBJ1-2, the V gene TRBV6-1; 8 bases are shared with TRBD1. Trimming took 1 base from V and 4 from J; bases not matched to a gene: 5. Germline CDR1 reads MNHNS; CDR2 reads SASEGT. CDR3 size: 15 residues. CDR3 amino acids: CASSEGGQGVYGYTF. Here the CDR3 DNA reads TGTGCCAGCAGTGAAGGAGGACAGGGAGTCTATGGCTACACCTTC.

This chain links TRBV28 with TRBJ1-2; perhaps TRBD1 as D (5 bases). The length of the CDR3 is 13 residues. Germline V gene sequence: CDR1 MDHEN, CDR2 SYDVKM. V was clipped by 4 bases and J by 4 bases, with 10 bases between them. The CDR3 bases are TGTGCCAGCAGTTCCCCAGGGATCTATGGCTACACCTTC. It translates to CASSSPGIYGYTF.

This rearrangement joins TRBV9 to TRBJ1-2; D not resolved. The CDR3 contains 12 residues. CDR1 is SGDLS, CDR2 YYNGEE, per germline. Trimming removed 3 bases from V and 5 bases from J, with 8 bases in between. This CDR3 reads CASSALSYGYTF. CDR3 in DNA: TGTGCCAGCAGCGCCCTATCGTATGGCTACACCTTC.

This clone is a singleton in its sample. CDR3 DNA sequence: TGTGCCAGCAGTTTAAGGGACAGGGGGCGCCCCGGGGAGCTGTTTTTT. This codes for CASSLRDRGRPGELFF. The chain uses TRBV27 and TRBJ2-2, with TRBD1 matching over 12 bases. This CDR3 has 16 residues. V lost 2 bases, J lost 6 bases, and 4 bases stayed unmatched. The V gene's germline CDR1 is MNHEY and CDR2 SMNVEV (reference sequence).

The chain links TRBV23-1 to TRBJ2-5, with D tentatively TRBD2 (6 bases). TRBV23-1 is an ORF, with its function uncertain. The CDR3 totals 13 residues. With 10 bases removed from V and 3 bases from J, the gap between germline ends came to 15 bases. As DNA, the CDR3 is TGCGCCACCTCGGGACTCCCAAAAGAGACCCAGTACTTC. Protein product: CATSGLPKETQYF.

This rearrangement joins TRBV7-2 to TRBJ1-5, with 7 bases that match TRBD1. V was pared by 1 base and J by 4 bases, with 4 bases of the junction left unmatched. Germline V lookup: CDR1 SGHTA, CDR2 FQGNSA. The CDR3 totals 15 residues. CDR3 residues: CASSLGGTVNQPQHF. The CDR3 DNA reads as TGTGCCAGCAGCTTAGGGGGGACAGTAAATCAGCCCCAGCATTTT.

V usage is TRBV7-9 and J usage is TRBJ2-2; 12 bases are a match to TRBD2. J was trimmed by 5 bases and V by 0 bases; bases with no gene match: 1. From germline, CDR1 is SEHNR and CDR2 FQNEAQ (reference sequence). The CDR3 length is 16 residues. In nucleotides, the CDR3 is TGTGCCAGCAGCTTAGCAGGACTAGCGGGAACCGGGGAGCTGTTTTTT. The encoded protein is CASSLAGLAGTGELFF.

CDR3: CASSEWGHPNTEAFF. Here the CDR3 DNA reads TGTGCCAGCAGTGAATGGGGACACCCAAACACTGAAGCTTTCTTT. The J gene is TRBJ1-1, the V gene TRBV25-1, with a tentative D call TRBD1 (6 bases). The CDR3 is made up of 15 amino acids. Trimming removed 1 base from V and 2 bases from J, with 11 bases in between. From germline, CDR1 is MGHDK and CDR2 SYGVNS.

In its sample, this clone was seen a few times. V and J are TRBV28 and TRBJ1-5; no definite D call. The CDR3 extends over 16 amino acids. V was cut by 2 bases and J by 3 bases, with 14 bases left in between. Germline CDR1 MDHEN, CDR2 SYDVKM. The CDR3 bases are TGTGCCAGCAGTTTAGCGAAATCGATCTCCAATCAGCCCCAGCATTTT. The encoded protein is CASSLAKSISNQPQHF.